The rows below give T cell receptor beta chains drawn from one sample of a study of T-cell memory formation after mild COVID-19. Via MiXCR, TCRdb re-called the 5' RACE reads, giving one row per CDR3 protein. The data hold approximately 440,000 distinct CDR3 sequences, with around 19% observed a single time. Sequencing was carried out using PBMCs or a T cell subset sorted from them (not recorded which). All receptors come from an adult woman who had mild COVID-19 (a few samples of this study predate the infection). Cell type and time point are not known. CDR3s leave out the opening cysteine and the closing phenylalanine or tryptophan. Fields, in order: V gene, D gene, CDR3 protein. D genes are given only for firm matches.

V: TRBV6-2/TRBV6-3; D: TRBD2; CDR3: ASSTTSGNNEQF
V: TRBV4-3; D: -; CDR3: ASSQGAGGHRRFNEQF
V: TRBV3-1; D: -; CDR3: ASSPLPGQLLHNEQF
V: TRBV7-2; D: -; CDR3: ASSFGILQETQY
V: TRBV7-2; D: TRBD1; CDR3: ASSLVVPGQGVLRGYT
V: TRBV11-2; D: TRBD1; CDR3: ASSSGQVSVTQY
V: TRBV24-1; D: -; CDR3: ATSDVTNTEAF
V: TRBV12-3/TRBV12-4; D: -; CDR3: ASSPTGSLTPMNTEAF
V: TRBV5-1; D: -; CDR3: ASSFLGAETQY
V: TRBV7-9; D: -; CDR3: ASSPPGVNYGYT
V: TRBV7-2; D: TRBD1; CDR3: ASSLAETGADTQY
V: TRBV5-5; D: -; CDR3: ASSYTGLTHEQY
V: TRBV29-1; D: -; CDR3: SVWVEKLF
V: TRBV27; D: -; CDR3: ASSFGSRSPLH
V: TRBV7-9; D: -; CDR3: AMGLTEMGYGYT
V: TRBV5-6; D: TRBD1; CDR3: ASSLVDRSTGELF
V: TRBV3-1; D: -; CDR3: ASSQSEVAYEQY
V: TRBV6-1; D: TRBD1; CDR3: AGNRGTGELF
V: TRBV5-1; D: TRBD2; CDR3: ASGVAGGSYNEQF
V: TRBV20-1; D: TRBD1; CDR3: SARDFVSGTGIDEQY
V: TRBV18; D: TRBD2; CDR3: ASLVAGGNNEQF
V: TRBV10-3; D: -; CDR3: AISGLLGRNEQF
V: TRBV4-1; D: -; CDR3: ASSQDPEVYNSPLH
V: TRBV5-1; D: -; CDR3: ASSLASSSYNEQF
V: TRBV5-1; D: -; CDR3: ASSLIQGSNTEAF